What follows is one TCR beta chain and its context. Its antigen has not been determined. Base quality data are lacking; no much larger clone is found one base away. The data originate from a study of blood T cell repertoires in COVID-19 (TCRdb year 2020). In the study overall: Samples covering the acute and convalescent phases of COVID-19 were provided by collaborators in the United States, Italy and Spain. The prospective study material was composed of cDNA or gDNA derived from T cells, B-cell-depleted T cells, or PBMCs. The repertoires were made available in a free public database intended to serve as a resource for research on the immune response to SARS-CoV-2. The samples were drawn from two sources: the first 160 participants of the ongoing ImmuneRACE study, and over 950 subjects contributed by 6 global collaborators. Nearly every sample came with metadata listing a de-identified subject ID, COVID-19 status, age in years and sex. Subjects who had been exposed to COVID-19, were actively infected with it, or had recovered from it provided the deeply sampled blood TCRbeta repertoires that made up the dataset. Where available, HLA class I and class II types were obtained from metadata supplied by the sample provider rather than from assay-based typing.

Germline trimming amounts to 7 bases on V and 1 base on J, with 8 as the count of junction bases outside the gene matches. According to the germline V gene, CDR1 reads SNHLY and CDR2 reads FYNNEI. Taken from cysteine to phenylalanine, the CDR3 has 15 residues. The sequence is cut down to CDR3 DNA, 45 bases in frame from base 1. The study at large found these results: The quantity of clinical and demographic metadata differed by source and by participant and was supplied without curation.

In the prospective study, participants were about 18 to 100 years old, resided in about two dozen geographic areas of the United States, and were enrolled through a virtual design. In the prospective study, participants were assigned to cohorts based on the clinical history participants reported in a screening survey and a study questionnaire. ImmuneRACE Cohort 3 recovered participants were defined by two consecutive negative NP/OP PCR tests, healthcare professional clearance, or symptom resolution. In the prospective study, whole blood, serum and a nasopharyngeal or oropharyngeal swab were collected from each participant by mobile phlebotomists. Prospective study participants could optionally give additional blood draws and questionnaires over an approximately two-month period. Before DNA extraction, blood samples from the prospective study were shipped at room temperature or frozen. TCRbeta CDR3 regions were amplified from genomic DNA using the immunoSEQ Assay, a bias-controlled multiplex PCR. The published analysis was carried out like this. The number of nucleated cells in each sample was estimated from the amplification of reference gene primers within the assay. To quantify the absolute abundance of each unique TCRbeta CDR3 rearrangement, sequence reads were collapsed and filtered. For each sample, productive Simpson clonality was calculated as the square root of Simpson's diversity index over productive rearrangements. TCRdb took this table from immuneACCESS and kept in-frame rearrangements with V and J called. Such tables lack part of the clones; where checked against another copy, unresolved V genes explain under half of the gap, and the rest is unexplained. The DNA gave D and trimming, while V, J and clone size come from that table. This sample holds around 290,000 clones; 89% were observed only once. The top ten clonotypes cover 1.5% to 2% of the sample.

The V and J genes are TRBV2 and TRBJ1-1; TRBD1 aligns with 8 central bases. This TCR was recovered from a woman aged 40 to 50 who had recovered from COVID-19. The sample taken for sequencing was PBMCs or T cells enriched from blood (not recorded which). The CDR3 protein: CASIFQGARNTEAFF. The nucleotide sequence reads TGTGCCAGCATTTTCCAGGGGGCTAGGAACACTGAAGCTTTCTTT. When the CDR3 is completed using the reference TRBV2 and TRBJ1-1 genes on either side, the full variable domain is EPEVTQTPSHQVTQMGQEVILRCVPISNHLYFYWYRQILGQKVEFLVSFYNNEISEKSEIFDDQFSVERPDGSNFTLKIRSTKLEDSAMYFCASIFQGARNTEAFFGQGTRLTVV.